The next 20 T cell receptor beta chains were all read from a single sample in a study of T cell changes during pregnancy in multiple sclerosis. Libraries were prepared by immunoSEQ multiplex PCR; TCRdb keeps only in-frame clonotypes and omits some of them. Here the sample spans roughly 100,000 clones, about 91% being singletons. The specimen was peripheral blood, collected after pregnancy. These receptor sequences come from a female donor with multiple sclerosis, enrolled in a pregnancy study.

The rearrangement links TRBV7-6 to TRBJ2-5, with 9 bases matching TRBD2. CDR3 length equals 14 residues. The J segment lost 12 bases and the V segment lost 1 base, leaving 9 bases of the junction unmatched. Per germline, CDR1 SGHVS and CDR2 FNYEAQ. CDR3 bases: TGTGCCAGCAGCTTAGAGGGGCTAGCGGGACCGAAGTACTTC. This translates into CASSLEGLAGPKYF. Full variable domain (missing parts from reference TRBV7-6 and TRBJ2-5): GAGVSQSPRYKVTKRGQDVALRCDPISGHVSLYWYRQALGQGPEFLTYFNYEAQQDKSGLPNDRFSAERPEGSISTLTIQRTEQRDSAMYRCASSLEGLAGPKYFGPGTRLLVL.

This chain links TRBV28 with TRBJ2-2; the D gene is possibly TRBD1 (7 bases). CDR1 is MDHEN and CDR2 is SYDVKM in the germline V gene. The CDR3 spans 17 residues. The V end was cut by 2 bases, the J end by 5 bases, with 18 bases between. CDR3: CASSLLRDPGGTGELFF. The DNA of the CDR3 is TGTGCCAGCAGTTTACTCCGGGACCCAGGGGGGACCGGGGAGCTGTTTTTT.

The V and J genes are TRBV7-2 and TRBJ2-7; 8 bases map to TRBD2. This CDR3 is built from 15 residues. Trimming cost V 6 bases and J 3 bases; bases outside gene matches: 10. CDR1 SGHTA and CDR2 FQGNSA come from the germline V gene. The CDR3 region has the DNA TGTGCCAGCAGATTATCAGTAGCGGGGATCTACGAGCAGTACTTC. Its protein is CASRLSVAGIYEQYF.

The chain joins TRBV4-3 to TRBJ2-3; 8 positions match TRBD2. The germline V gene has CDR1 LGHNA and CDR2 YSLEER. V lost 4 bases to trimming and J lost 6 bases; unmatched junction nucleotides: 15. This CDR3 has 17 residues. CDR3 amino acids: CASSRTGRGGRADTQYF. The CDR3 nucleotides are TGCGCCAGCAGCCGGACGGGTCGGGGGGGGAGGGCGGATACGCAGTATTTT.

This rearrangement joins TRBV25-1 to TRBJ2-5; 7 positions agree with TRBD2. V trimming: 3 bases; J trimming: 5 bases; junction bases outside the gene matches: 9. Germline V gene lookup returns CDR1 MGHDK and CDR2 SYGVNS. CDR3 length: 15 residues. CDR3 bases: TGTGCCAGCAGTGATTTCGTCCGGGGAGGGGAGACCCAGTACTTC. It codes for CASSDFVRGGETQYF.

The rearrangement links TRBV6-6 to TRBJ1-3; no clear D gene. V lost 0 bases to trimming and J lost 1 base, with 7 bases between them. This CDR3 has 15 amino acids. CDR1 and CDR2 from the germline V gene are MNHNY and SVGAGI (reference sequence). Here the CDR3 DNA reads TGTGCCAGCAGTTACTCGGGAGGGTCTGGAAACACCATATATTTT. This encodes CASSYSGGSGNTIYF.

The chain joins TRBV9 to TRBJ2-5, with D maybe TRBD1 (6 bases). This CDR3 contains 19 residues. CDR1 SGDLS and CDR2 YYNGEE come from the germline V gene. Trimming took off 3 bases at V and 3 bases at J, with 27 bases between the two ends. The CDR3 reads CASSAAGVLGRGYKETQYF. Here the CDR3 DNA reads TGTGCCAGCAGCGCCGCAGGGGTTCTGGGCAGGGGATACAAAGAGACCCAGTACTTC.

The rearrangement links TRBV6-5 to TRBJ2-7; 8 bases are a match to TRBD1. Germline values: CDR1 MNHEY, CDR2 SVGAGI. After removal of 0 bases from V and 2 bases from J, the junction contained 3 bases not matched to a gene. CDR3 length: 15 residues. The CDR3 here is CASSYSPRGPYEQYF. The DNA for the CDR3 is TGTGCCAGCAGTTACTCCCCCAGGGGGCCCTACGAGCAGTACTTC.

This rearrangement joins TRBV15 to TRBJ2-5; tentative D call: TRBD1 (6 bases). V was clipped by 5 bases and J by 5 bases, with 21 bases between them. The germline V gene encodes CDR1 LNHNV and CDR2 YYDKDF (reference sequence). The CDR3 runs 16 residues. CDR3: CATSPQLQGRRETQYF. The CDR3 nucleotides read TGTGCCACCAGCCCACAATTACAGGGCCGGCGGGAGACCCAGTACTTC.

Only a few counts were recorded for this clone. The chain joins TRBV7-2 to TRBJ2-1; D gene unclear. The CDR3 has 11 residues. Germline V gives CDR1 SGHTA, CDR2 FQGNSA. V lost 5 bases and J 8 bases, leaving 7 bases between the germline ends. CDR3 amino acids: CASSPIHEQFF. In DNA form, the CDR3 reads TGTGCCAGCAGCCCCATCCATGAGCAGTTCTTC.

This chain uses TRBV6-1 with TRBJ2-7; D not resolved. Germline V gene lookup returns CDR1 MNHNS and CDR2 SASEGT. The V end lost 5 bases, the J end lost 6 bases, and 11 bases lay between the germline ends. CDR3 length: 12 residues. Here the CDR3 reads CASSFTVSEQYF. Here the CDR3 DNA reads TGTGCCAGCAGTTTTACTGTGAGCGAGCAGTACTTC.

The chain combines TRBV7-3 with TRBJ2-5; 8 bases fit TRBD2. The germline V gene has CDR1 SGHTA and CDR2 FQGTGA. CDR3 length: 16 amino acids. Trimming at V came to 3 bases and at J to 3 bases, leaving 9 bases not matched to a gene. The chain's CDR3 is CASSLGLEPTKETQYF. DNA of the CDR3: TGTGCCAGCAGCTTGGGACTAGAGCCCACAAAAGAGACCCAGTACTTC. Variable domain in full (rest from reference TRBV7-3 and TRBJ2-5): GAGVSQTPSNKVTEKGKYVELRCDPISGHTALYWYRQSLGQGPEFLIYFQGTGAADDSGLPNDRFFAVRPEGSVSTLKIQRTERGDSAVYLCASSLGLEPTKETQYFGPGTRLLVL.

V gene TRBV6-1 combines with J gene TRBJ1-4, with 9 bases fitting TRBD1. The germline V gene encodes CDR1 MNHNS and CDR2 SASEGT. Trimming removed 2 bases from V and 4 bases from J; junction bases left unmatched: 2. The CDR3 covers 15 residues. As DNA, the CDR3 is TGTGCCAGCAGTGAACTGACAGGGGGTAATGAAAAACTGTTTTTT. This translates into CASSELTGGNEKLFF.

The CDR3 loop reads CASSESRGDPNYGYTF. The DNA for the CDR3 is TGTGCCAGCAGTGAATCCCGGGGTGACCCCAACTATGGCTACACCTTC. This sequence joins TRBV2 and TRBJ1-2; D is ambiguous. V was shortened by 2 bases and J by 2 bases, with 15 bases between the two germline ends. Germline assignment: CDR1 SNHLY and CDR2 FYNNEI. The CDR3 extends over 16 amino acids.

This clone was recorded a few times. CDR3 nucleotide sequence: TGCGCCAGCAGCGGACAGGGATATGGCTACACCTTC. Translated, it gives CASSGQGYGYTF. The V and J genes are TRBV5-1 and TRBJ1-2, with 8 bases lining up with TRBD1. Per the germline V gene, CDR1 is SGHRS and CDR2 is YFSETQ. V lost 4 bases to trimming and J lost 5 bases; unmatched junction nucleotides: 1. CDR3 size: 12 residues.

The V gene is TRBV5-1, the J gene TRBJ2-1; D is uncertain. V was cut by 0 bases and J by 0 bases, with 10 bases left in between. The V gene's germline CDR1 is SGHRS and CDR2 YFSETQ. This CDR3 contains 16 residues. CDR3 loop: CASSLGADPSYNEQFF. Written as DNA, the CDR3 is TGCGCCAGCAGCTTGGGAGCCGATCCCTCCTACAATGAGCAGTTCTTC.

The chain has TRBV6-6 and TRBJ1-5; D is unresolved. Trimming cost V 6 bases and J 1 base, with 7 bases left between them. The CDR3 length is 13 residues. Looked up from germline, CDR1 is MNHNY and CDR2 is SVGAGI (reference sequence). This chain's CDR3 is CASRTQSNQPQHF. The DNA for the CDR3 is TGTGCCAGCAGGACACAAAGCAATCAGCCCCAGCATTTT.

The gene calls are TRBV7-9 and TRBJ2-3, with D unresolved. CDR1 is SEHNR and CDR2 is FQNEAQ in the germline V gene (reference sequence). The CDR3 spans 12 residues. Trimming stripped 5 bases from V and 4 bases from J, with 7 bases between. The CDR3 here is CASSPRADTQYF. The CDR3 coding sequence is TGTGCCAGCAGCCCCCGGGCAGATACGCAGTATTTT. The full variable domain, with the rest looked up from reference TRBV7-9 and TRBJ2-3, is DTGVSQNPRHKITKRGQNVTFRCDPISEHNRLYWYRQTLGQGPEFLTYFQNEAQLEKSRLLSDRFSAERPKGSFSTLEIQRTEQGDSAMYLCASSPRADTQYFGPGTRLTVL.

The rearrangement uses TRBV6-5 and TRBJ1-2; 7 bases align to TRBD1. V was clipped by 5 bases and J by 5 bases; unmatched bases: 11. Germline V gene lookup returns CDR1 MNHEY and CDR2 SVGAGI. This CDR3 has 15 amino acids. This chain's CDR3 is CASSLTTGSGYGYTF. DNA for the CDR3: TGTGCCAGCAGTCTGACGACAGGGTCGGGGTATGGCTACACCTTC.

The chain joins TRBV10-1 to TRBJ2-1; 10 nucleotides line up with TRBD2. Unmatched junction bases numbered 5, after V lost 6 bases and J lost 3 bases. Germline-derived CDR1 and CDR2 are WNHNN and SYGVQD (reference sequence). This CDR3 has 15 residues. CDR3 in DNA: TGCGCCAGCAGCCCAGAGCGGGGGGGCTACAATGAGCAGTTCTTC. This codes for CASSPERGGYNEQFF.